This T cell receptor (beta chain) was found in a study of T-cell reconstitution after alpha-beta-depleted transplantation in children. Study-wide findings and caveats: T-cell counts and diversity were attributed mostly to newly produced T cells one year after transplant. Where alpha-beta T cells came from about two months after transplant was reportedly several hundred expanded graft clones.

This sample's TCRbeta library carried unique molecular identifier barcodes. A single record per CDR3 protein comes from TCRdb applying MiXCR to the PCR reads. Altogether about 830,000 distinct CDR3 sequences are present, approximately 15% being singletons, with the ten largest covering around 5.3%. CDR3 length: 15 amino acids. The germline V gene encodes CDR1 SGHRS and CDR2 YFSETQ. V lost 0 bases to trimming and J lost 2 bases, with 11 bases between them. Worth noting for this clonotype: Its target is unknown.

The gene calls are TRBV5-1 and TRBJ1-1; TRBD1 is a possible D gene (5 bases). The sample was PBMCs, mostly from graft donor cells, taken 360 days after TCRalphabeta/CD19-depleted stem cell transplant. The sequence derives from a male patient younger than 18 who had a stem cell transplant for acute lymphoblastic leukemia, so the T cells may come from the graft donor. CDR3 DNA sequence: TGCGCCAGCAGCTTGGTGGGGGGGATCAACACTGAAGCTTTCTTT. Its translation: CASSLVGGINTEAFF.